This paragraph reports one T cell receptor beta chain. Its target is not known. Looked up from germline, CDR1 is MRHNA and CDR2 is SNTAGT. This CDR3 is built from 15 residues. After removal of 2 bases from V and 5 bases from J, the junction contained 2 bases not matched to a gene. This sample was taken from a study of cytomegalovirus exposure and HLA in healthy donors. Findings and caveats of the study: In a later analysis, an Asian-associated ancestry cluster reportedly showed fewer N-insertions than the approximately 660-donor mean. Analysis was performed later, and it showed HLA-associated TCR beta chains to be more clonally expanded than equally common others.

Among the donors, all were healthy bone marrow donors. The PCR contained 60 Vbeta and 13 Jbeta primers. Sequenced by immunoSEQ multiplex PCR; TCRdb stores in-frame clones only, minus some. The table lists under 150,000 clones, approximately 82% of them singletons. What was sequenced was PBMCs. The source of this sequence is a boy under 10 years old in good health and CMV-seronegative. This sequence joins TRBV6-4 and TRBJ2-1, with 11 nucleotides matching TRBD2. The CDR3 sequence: CASSDGLAGHNEQFF. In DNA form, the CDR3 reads TGTGCCAGCAGTGACGGACTAGCGGGCCACAATGAGCAGTTCTTC.